This T cell receptor (beta chain) stems from a study of T cell responses to AZD1222 COVID-19 vaccine. General study findings and limits: Repertoires were sampled only after the peak T cell response. CD4 TCRs linked to vaccination spanned spike, dominating at 160-218 and 743-854. Of spike-specific TCRs, nearly half reportedly target regions left unmutated in variants. Recipients of two AZD1222 doses showed rising Spike-specific TCR breadth and depth.

Concerning this clone itself: Its antigen is not identified.

Sequenced by immunoSEQ multiplex PCR; TCRdb stores in-frame clones only, minus some. The sample yields more than 140,000 clones, approximately 95% seen once. The sequence came from an adult in good health. The sequencing here drew on peripheral blood, taken on day 0 of MenACWY control vaccination.

The chain's CDR3 is CASSLVGRNEQYF. CDR3 in DNA: TGTGCCAGCAGCTTAGTAGGCAGGAACGAGCAGTACTTC. The chain uses TRBV11-3 and TRBJ2-7; no firm D call. Germline CDR1 reads SGHNT; CDR2 reads YENEEA. CDR3 length equals 13 residues. With 1 base removed from V and 5 bases from J, the gap between germline ends came to 9 bases. The complete variable domain, with remaining parts taken from reference TRBV11-3 and TRBJ2-7, reads EAGVVQSPRYKIIEKKQPVAFWCNPISGHNTLYWYLQNLGQGPELLIRYENEEAVDDSQLPKDRFSAERLKGVDSTLKIQPAELGDSAVYLCASSLVGRNEQYFGPGTRLTVT.